What follows describes a single T cell receptor (beta chain). This receptor's antigen is unknown. One base away there is no much larger clone; base qualities are not given. TCRbeta CDR3 regions were amplified from genomic DNA using the immunoSEQ Assay, a bias-controlled multiplex PCR. Regarding the original processing steps: The number of nucleated cells in each sample was estimated from the amplification of reference gene primers within the assay. Sequence reads were collapsed and filtered to measure the absolute abundance of every unique TCRbeta CDR3 rearrangement. For each sample, productive Simpson clonality was calculated as the square root of Simpson's diversity index across productive rearrangements. In its TCRdb copy, this immuneACCESS table keeps in-frame sequences only and misses some clones. Where compared with another copy, unresolved V genes explain less than half of these, and the others have no known cause. V and J calls and clone size follow that table, whereas D and trimming were derived from the DNA. A total of 45,000 or so clones appear in this sample, about 86% of them only once. The top ten constitute 35% to 50% of the sample.

The germline V gene specifies SGHTA as CDR1 and FQGNSA as CDR2. Here V drops 5 bases and J drops 1 base, and the junction holds 5 bases not matched to any gene. There are 14 amino acids in the CDR3, from cysteine to phenylalanine inclusive. The kept DNA is CDR3 alone, 42 bases in frame from the first base. The source of the sample is a study of blood T cell repertoires in COVID-19 (dated by TCRdb to 2018 to 2021). A note on the overall study: Samples covering the acute and convalescent phases of COVID-19 were provided by collaborators in the United States, Italy and Spain. The material from the prospective study consisted of cDNA or gDNA derived from T cells, B-cell-depleted T cells, or PBMCs. Subjects who had been exposed to COVID-19, were actively infected with it, or had recovered from it provided the deeply sampled blood TCRbeta repertoires that made up the dataset. A freely available public database, intended as a resource for researchers studying the immune response to SARS-CoV-2, is where the repertoires were released. The samples were drawn from the first 160 participants of the ongoing ImmuneRACE study and from some 1,300 subjects provided by 6 global collaborators. Sample metadata almost always included a de-identified subject ID, COVID-19 status, age in years and sex. HLA class I and class II types, where available, came from metadata supplied by the sample provider rather than from assay-based typing. Paper-wide results and their limitations: How much clinical and demographic metadata was included differed by source and by participant, and the metadata was provided uncurated.

Each collaborating institution followed its own protocols to collect whole blood in K2EDTA tubes. For TCRbeta analysis, collaborators shipped samples in one of three forms: frozen whole blood, isolated PBMCs, or DNA extracted from either of those sample types. The sequence came from a human donor in a cohort sampled during active COVID-19. The chain links TRBV7-2 with TRBJ2-7; 7 of the junction bases match TRBD1. What was sequenced was peripheral blood. The bases are TGTGCCAGCAGCCCGGGACAGAATTCCTACGAGCAGTACTTC. Translated, it reads CASSPGQNSYEQYF.